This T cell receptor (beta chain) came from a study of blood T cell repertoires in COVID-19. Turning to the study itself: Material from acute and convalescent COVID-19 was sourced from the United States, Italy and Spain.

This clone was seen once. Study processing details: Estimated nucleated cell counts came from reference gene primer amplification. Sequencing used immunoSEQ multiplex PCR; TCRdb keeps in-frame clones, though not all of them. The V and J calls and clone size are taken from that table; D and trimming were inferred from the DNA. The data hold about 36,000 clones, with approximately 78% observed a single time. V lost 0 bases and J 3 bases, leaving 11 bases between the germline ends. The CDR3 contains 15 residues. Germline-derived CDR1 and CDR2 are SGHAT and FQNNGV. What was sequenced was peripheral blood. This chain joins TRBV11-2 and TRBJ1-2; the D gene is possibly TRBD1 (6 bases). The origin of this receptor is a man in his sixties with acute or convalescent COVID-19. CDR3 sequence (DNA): TGTGCCAGCAGCTTAGATCCGGGGGGCGACTATGGCTACACCTTC. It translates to CASSLDPGGDYGYTF.